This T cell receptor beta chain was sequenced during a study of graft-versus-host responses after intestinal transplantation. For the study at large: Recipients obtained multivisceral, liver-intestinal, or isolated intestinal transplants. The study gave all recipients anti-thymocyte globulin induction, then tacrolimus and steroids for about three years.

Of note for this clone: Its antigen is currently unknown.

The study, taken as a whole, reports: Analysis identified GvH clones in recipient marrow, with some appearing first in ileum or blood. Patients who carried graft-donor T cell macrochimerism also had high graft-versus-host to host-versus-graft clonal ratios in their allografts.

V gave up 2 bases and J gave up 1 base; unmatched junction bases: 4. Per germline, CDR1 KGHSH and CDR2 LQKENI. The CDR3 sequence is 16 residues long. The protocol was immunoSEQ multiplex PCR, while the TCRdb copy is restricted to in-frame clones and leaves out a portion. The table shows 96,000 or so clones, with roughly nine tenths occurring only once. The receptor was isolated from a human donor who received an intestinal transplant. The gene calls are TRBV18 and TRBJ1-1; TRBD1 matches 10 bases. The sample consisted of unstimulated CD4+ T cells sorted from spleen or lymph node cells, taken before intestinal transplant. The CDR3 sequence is CASSPGQGVTNTEAFF. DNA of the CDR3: TGTGCCAGCTCACCAGGACAGGGGGTCACGAACACTGAAGCTTTCTTT.